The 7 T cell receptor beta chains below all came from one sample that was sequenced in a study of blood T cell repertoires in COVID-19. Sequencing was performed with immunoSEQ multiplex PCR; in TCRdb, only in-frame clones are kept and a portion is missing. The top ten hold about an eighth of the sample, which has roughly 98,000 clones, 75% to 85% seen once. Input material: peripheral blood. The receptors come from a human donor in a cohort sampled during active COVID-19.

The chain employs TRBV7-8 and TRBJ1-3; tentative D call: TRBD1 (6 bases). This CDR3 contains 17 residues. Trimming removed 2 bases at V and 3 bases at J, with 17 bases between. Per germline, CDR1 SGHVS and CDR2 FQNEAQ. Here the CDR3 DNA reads TGTGCCAGCAGCTTATGGTCGGGACACCGCCGTGGAAACACCATATATTTT. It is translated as CASSLWSGHRRGNTIYF.

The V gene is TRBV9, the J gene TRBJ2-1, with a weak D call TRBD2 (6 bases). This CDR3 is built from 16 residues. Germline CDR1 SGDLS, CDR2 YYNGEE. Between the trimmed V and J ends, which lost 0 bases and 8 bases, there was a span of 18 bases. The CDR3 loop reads CASSVATEGLEDEQFF. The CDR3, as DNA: TGTGCCAGCAGCGTAGCTACGGAGGGGCTAGAGGATGAGCAGTTCTTC. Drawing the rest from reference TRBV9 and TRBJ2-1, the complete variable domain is DSGVTQTPKHLITATGQRVTLRCSPRSGDLSVYWYQQSLDQGLQFLIQYYNGEERAKGNILERFSAQQFPDLHSELNLSSLELGDSALYFCASSVATEGLEDEQFFGPGTRLTVL.

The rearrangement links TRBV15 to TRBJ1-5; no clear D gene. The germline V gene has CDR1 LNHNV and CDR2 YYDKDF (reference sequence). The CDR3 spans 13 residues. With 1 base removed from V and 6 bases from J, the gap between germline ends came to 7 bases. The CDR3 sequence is CATSRGRGQPQHF. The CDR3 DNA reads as TGTGCCACCAGCAGAGGCCGGGGTCAGCCCCAGCATTTT.

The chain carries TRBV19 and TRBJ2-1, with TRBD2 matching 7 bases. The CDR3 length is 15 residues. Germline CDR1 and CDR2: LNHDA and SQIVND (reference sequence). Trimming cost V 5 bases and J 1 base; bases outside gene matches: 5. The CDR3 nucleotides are TGTGCCAGTAGTCGGTCTAGCGGTTCCTACAATGAGCAGTTCTTC. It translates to CASSRSSGSYNEQFF.

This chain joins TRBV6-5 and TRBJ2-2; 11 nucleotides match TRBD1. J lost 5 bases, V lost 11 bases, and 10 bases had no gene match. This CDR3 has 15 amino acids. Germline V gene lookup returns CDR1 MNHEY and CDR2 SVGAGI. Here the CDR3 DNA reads TGTGCCGGTCACCGGGACAGGGGGGAAACCGGGGAGCTGTTTTTT. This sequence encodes CAGHRDRGETGELFF.

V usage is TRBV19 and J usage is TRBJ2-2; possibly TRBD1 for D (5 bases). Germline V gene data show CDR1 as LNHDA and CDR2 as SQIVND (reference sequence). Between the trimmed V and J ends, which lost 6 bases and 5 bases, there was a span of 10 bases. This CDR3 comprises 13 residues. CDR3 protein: CASSPQGTGELFF. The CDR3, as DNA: TGTGCCAGTAGCCCTCAGGGAACCGGGGAGCTGTTTTTT.

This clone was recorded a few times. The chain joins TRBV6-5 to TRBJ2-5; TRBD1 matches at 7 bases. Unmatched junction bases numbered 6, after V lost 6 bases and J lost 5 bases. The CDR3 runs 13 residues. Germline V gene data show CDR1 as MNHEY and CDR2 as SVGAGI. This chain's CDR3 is CASRTTGLETQYF. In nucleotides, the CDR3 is TGTGCCAGCAGGACGACAGGGCTGGAGACCCAGTACTTC.